This T cell receptor beta chain was sequenced for a study of T cells in Graves' hyperthyroidism and ophthalmopathy. Study-wide results and limits: The model's output predicted ophthalmopathy at a median of approximately 6.5 months prior to onset.

RNA transcripts provided the source from which TCR beta CDR3 regions were amplified. The HTBI primer set drove a first-round RT-PCR of the TCR CDR3. MiXCR, applied by TCRdb to the multiplex PCR reads, yields one record per CDR3 protein. The top ten clones hold 11% of a sample with some 400,000 distinct CDR3 sequences, approximately 15% of them seen once. With regard to this clonotype: Antigen unknown.

Unmatched junction bases numbered 3, after V lost 6 bases and J lost 2 bases. The CDR3 totals 14 residues. Per the germline V gene, CDR1 is SNHLY and CDR2 is FYNNEI. The V and J genes are TRBV2 and TRBJ2-2, with 7 bases fitting TRBD1. This receptor was obtained from a woman aged 60-75 years with Graves' hyperthyroidism. The sequenced sample was blood. Here the CDR3 DNA reads TGTGCCAGCAGGGGACAGATTAACACCGGGGAGCTGTTTTTT. Translated: CASRGQINTGELFF.